The text below deals with one T cell receptor beta chain. Its target antigen remains unknown. Within one base of it there is no much larger clone, and no base qualities were kept. This specimen comes from a study of T cells in Graves' hyperthyroidism and ophthalmopathy (dated by TCRdb to about 2019). About the full investigation: Peripheral blood was collected at initial diagnosis, before any treatment. A discovery cohort of about a hundred patients, 43 with Graves' ophthalmopathy and more than 55 with stable Graves' hyperthyroidism, was used to find distinguishing TCR V-J signatures. Whether ophthalmopathy could be predicted prospectively was tested in an independent validation cohort made up of roughly 19 hyperthyroidism patients plus 17 patients who later progressed to ophthalmopathy. For training and testing, the 100 or so patients in the discovery cohort were randomly divided in a 7:3 ratio. In more than 5 Graves' hyperthyroidism patients, the study also compared T-cell repertoires from thyroid tissue with T-cell repertoires from blood. Following sampling, methimazole starting at 30 mg daily was given to hyperthyroidism patients, and high-dose intravenous methylprednisolone was given to ophthalmopathy patients. TCR Vbeta CDR3 sequencing of roughly 140 peripheral blood samples (under 45 ophthalmopathy, about 75 hyperthyroidism and roughly 17 progressor patients) is reported in the paper.

Graves' hyperthyroidism was defined as stable when no progression to ophthalmopathy occurred over 18 months of follow-up. The hyperthyroidism patients were between 18 and 65 years old and newly diagnosed, with a disease duration of less than 2 months. Exclusion was applied to patients with uncontrolled infections, other autoimmune diseases, pregnancy or lactation. Diagnoses were established on the basis of clinical symptoms, serum thyroxine and TRAb, thyroid ultrasound, and orbital computed tomography. Ficoll-Paque density gradient centrifugation was used to isolate PBMCs from approximately 10 ml of fresh peripheral blood. Total RNA was extracted using Trizol reagent, and RNA quality was assessed on an Agilent 2100 Bioanalyzer. TCR beta CDR3 regions were amplified from RNA transcripts. The TCR CDR3 was subjected to a first round of RT-PCR using the HTBI primer set and the Qiagen OneStep RT-PCR kit. The libraries were constructed in a second round of multiplex PCR and then size-selected and purified. The libraries were sequenced on an Illumina HiSeq2000 using paired-end 100 bp reads. Per the original workflow: SOAPnuke was used to process the raw data, throwing out any read that contained adapters or uncalled bases, had a mean Phred below 15, or lacked an exact constant-primer or identifier match. High-quality paired reads were merged using COPE v1.2.5, and each unique nucleotide sequence was defined as a clonotype. MiTCR v1.1 was used to align clonotypes to the IMGT TRBV, TRBD and TRBJ reference segments. The analysis was restricted to V-J combinations with a frequency above 0.0001, which together covered just over 98% of the repertoires. A TCS score was defined as the ratio between F50 (clonal expansion) and ExV (chaos), using BLOSUM62-based TCRdist between CDR3 peptides within each V-J. Welch's t-statistics and random forest reduced just over 500 V-J features to 13, which were used in a naive Bayes classifier (R e1071). The public reads were reanalyzed by TCRdb: fastp trimming at Q25, MiXCR alignment, in-frame beta chains only. Rows merge per CDR3 protein into single entries with the most common DNA and genes. The V and J calls come from TCRdb's annotation, not from the publication. The sample records roughly 740,000 distinct CDR3 sequences, about 17% of which are singletons. Approximately 8.4% of the sample belongs to the ten largest clones.

A distance of 16 bases separates the germline ends of V and J, which lose 4 bases and 5 bases respectively. The CDR3 runs 15 amino acids, cysteine and phenylalanine included. This entry keeps only the CDR3 DNA: 45 bases, framed from base 1. The germline V gene (reference sequence) specifies LNHDA as CDR1 and SQIVND as CDR2. Overall study results and their limits: No statistical method was used to fix the sample size in advance, and group allocation was not hidden from the investigators. Most expanded thyroid clonotypes (frequency above 0.001) were also found in blood, which suggests that blood repertoires may mirror thyroid immune responses. A model built on a 13 V-J signature distinguished ophthalmopathy from stable hyperthyroidism, reaching roughly 88% sensitivity and approximately 81% specificity in cross-validation and 80%/75% in testing. In validation, the model predicted progression to ophthalmopathy with 55% to 71% sensitivity and less than 80% specificity, a median of approximately 6.7 months before onset.

The receptor comes from a man younger than 35 with Graves' hyperthyroidism. Material: blood. The rearrangement combines TRBV19 with TRBJ2-3; TRBD2 is perhaps the D gene, given 6 matching bases. The CDR3 region reads CASSTAPGLLDTQYF. The bases are TGTGCCAGTAGTACTGCCCCGGGACTGTTAGATACGCAGTATTTT.